This entry is about one T cell receptor beta chain. Authors' processing steps: The assay estimated nucleated cells by amplifying reference gene primers. TCRdb's copy holds only in-frame clones and misses some; the assay was immunoSEQ multiplex PCR. The V and J calls and clone size come from that table; D and trimming were worked out from the DNA. Seen here are hundreds of thousands of clones, approximately 86% observed once, and the top ten hold around 0.8%. This record comes from a study of blood T cell repertoires in COVID-19. Study context: The United States, Italy and Spain were the sources of the acute and convalescent COVID-19 samples. Sample material is recorded as cDNA or gDNA derived from T cells, B-cell-depleted T cells, or PBMCs.

Trimming took off 3 bases at V and 6 bases at J, with 11 bases between the two ends. Germline CDR1 reads LNHDA; CDR2 reads SQIVND (reference sequence). The CDR3 runs to 14 residues. The receptor's source is a woman under 40 with acute or convalescent COVID-19. Sequencing was performed on peripheral blood. The chain carries TRBV19 and TRBJ1-4; a possible D gene is TRBD1 (5 bases). CDR3 coding DNA: TGTGCCAGTAGTATGCAGGGAGGGGATGAAAAACTGTTTTTT. It specifies CASSMQGGDEKLFF.